The subject of this entry is one TCR beta chain. The antigen is unknown. The sample belongs to a study of CD8+ T cells in alopecia areata. Broader study findings: In lesional scalp, particularly from alopecia totalis/universalis, clonality was higher than in normal scalp. In scalp and blood during tofacitinib, many expanded lesional clones persisted.

Stated treatment: oral pan-JAK inhibitor, 5-10 mg twice daily. V was trimmed by 0 bases and J by 2 bases, leaving 11 bases between them. In germline, CDR1 is MDHEN, CDR2 SYDVKM. This CDR3 is 15 amino acids long. cDNA prepared by RNA extraction and subsequent reverse transcription served as the template for sequencing. Here immunoSEQ multiplex PCR was the method, and the copy in TCRdb shows in-frame clones only, minus some. The table includes approximately 210,000 clones, 45% to 75% detected once. Sequencing used CD4+ T cells sorted from blood, obtained at week 4, from a patient treated with tofacitinib. The chain recombines TRBV28 with TRBJ2-7, with no clear D. The TCR comes from a human donor with alopecia areata. CDR3 DNA: TGTGCCAGCAGTTTATGGCAGGCTCGAACCTACGAGCAGTACTTC. Translated: CASSLWQARTYEQYF.